This TCR beta chain originates from a study of blood T cell repertoires in COVID-19. This CDR3 is built from 15 residues. Germline loops: CDR1 LGHNA, CDR2 YSLEER. Deletions cut 4 bases from V and 0 bases from J, with 10 bases between. Produced via immunoSEQ multiplex PCR; TCRdb's table is partial and in-frame only. The repertoire includes about 210,000 clones, roughly 81% of them detected once, and about 5% sits in the top ten. This clone was seen only a few times. The TCR was taken from a woman older than 75 with acute or convalescent COVID-19. V is TRBV4-3 and J is TRBJ1-3; unclear D gene. Sequencing was done on a sample of peripheral blood. CDR3 loop: CASSRSTNSGNTIYF. The DNA for the CDR3 is TGCGCCAGCAGCCGGAGCACTAACTCTGGAAACACCATATATTTT.